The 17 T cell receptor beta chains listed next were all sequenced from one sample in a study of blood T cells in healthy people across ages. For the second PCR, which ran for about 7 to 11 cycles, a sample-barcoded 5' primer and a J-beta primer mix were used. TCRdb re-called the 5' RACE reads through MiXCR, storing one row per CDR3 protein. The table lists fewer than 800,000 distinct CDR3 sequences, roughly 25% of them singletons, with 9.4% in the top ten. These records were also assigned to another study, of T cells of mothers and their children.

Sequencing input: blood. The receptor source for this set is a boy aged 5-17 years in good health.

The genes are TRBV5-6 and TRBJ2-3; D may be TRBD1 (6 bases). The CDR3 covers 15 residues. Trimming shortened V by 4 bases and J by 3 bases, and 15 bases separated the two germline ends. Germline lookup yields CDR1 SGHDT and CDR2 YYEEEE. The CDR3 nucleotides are TGTGCCAGCAGCACTCTAAGGGGGATTACAGATACGCAGTATTTT. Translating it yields CASSTLRGITDTQYF.

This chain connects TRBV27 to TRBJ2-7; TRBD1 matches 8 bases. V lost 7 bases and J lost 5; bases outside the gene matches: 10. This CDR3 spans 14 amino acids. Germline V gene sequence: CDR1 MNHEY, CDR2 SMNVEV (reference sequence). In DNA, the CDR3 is TGTGCCAGCAAACTCAGGGGGCGTGTTGACGAGCAGTACTTC. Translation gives CASKLRGRVDEQYF.

This chain's CDR3 is CASSEWRGETNEQFF. CDR3 nucleotides: TGTGCCAGCAGTGAGTGGCGGGGGGAGACCAATGAGCAGTTCTTC. The V and J genes are TRBV6-1 and TRBJ2-1, with 8 nucleotides matching TRBD2. The CDR3 loop spans 15 amino acids. Germline V gene lookup returns CDR1 MNHNS and CDR2 SASEGT. V gave up 3 bases and J gave up 6 bases; unmatched junction bases: 7.

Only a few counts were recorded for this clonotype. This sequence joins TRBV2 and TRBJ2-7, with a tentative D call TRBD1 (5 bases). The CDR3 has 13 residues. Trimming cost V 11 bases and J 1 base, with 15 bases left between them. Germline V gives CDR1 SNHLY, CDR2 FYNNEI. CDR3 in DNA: TGTGCCGGTTGGACACCCCAATCCTACGAGCAGTACTTC. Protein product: CAGWTPQSYEQYF.

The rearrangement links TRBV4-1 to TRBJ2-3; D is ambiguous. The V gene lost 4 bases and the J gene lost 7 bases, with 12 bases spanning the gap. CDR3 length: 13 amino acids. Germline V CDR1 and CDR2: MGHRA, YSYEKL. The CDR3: CASSPTTSYTQYF. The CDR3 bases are TGCGCCAGCAGCCCCACTACCTCTTATACGCAGTATTTT.

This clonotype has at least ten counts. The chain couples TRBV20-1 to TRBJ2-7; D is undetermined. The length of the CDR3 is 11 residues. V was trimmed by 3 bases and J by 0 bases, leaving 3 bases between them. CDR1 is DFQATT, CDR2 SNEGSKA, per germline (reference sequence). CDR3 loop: CSARSSYEQYF. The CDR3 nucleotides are TGCAGTGCTAGGAGCTCCTACGAGCAGTACTTC.

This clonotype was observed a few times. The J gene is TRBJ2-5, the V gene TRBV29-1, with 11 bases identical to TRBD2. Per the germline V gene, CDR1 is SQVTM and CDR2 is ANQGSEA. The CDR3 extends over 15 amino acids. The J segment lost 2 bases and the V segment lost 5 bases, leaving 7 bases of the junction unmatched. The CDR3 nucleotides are TGCAGCGTTAACAGACTAGCGGGATTACAAGAGACCCAGTACTTC. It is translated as CSVNRLAGLQETQYF.

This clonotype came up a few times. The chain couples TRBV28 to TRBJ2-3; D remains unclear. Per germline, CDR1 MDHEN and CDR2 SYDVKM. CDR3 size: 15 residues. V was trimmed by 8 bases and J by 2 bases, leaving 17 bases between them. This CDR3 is CASRSTRLYTDTQYF. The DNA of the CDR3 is TGTGCCAGCCGAAGTACTCGCCTGTACACAGATACGCAGTATTTT.

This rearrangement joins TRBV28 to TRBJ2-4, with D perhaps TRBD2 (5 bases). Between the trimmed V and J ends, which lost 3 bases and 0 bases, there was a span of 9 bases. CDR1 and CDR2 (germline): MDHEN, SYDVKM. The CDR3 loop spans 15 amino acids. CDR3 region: CASSFSGIAKNIQYF. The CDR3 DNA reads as TGTGCCAGCAGTTTCAGCGGAATAGCCAAAAACATTCAGTACTTC. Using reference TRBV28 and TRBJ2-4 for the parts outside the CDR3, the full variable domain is DVKVTQSSRYLVKRTGEKVFLECVQDMDHENMFWYRQDPGLGLRLIYFSYDVKMKEKGDIPEGYSVSREKKERFSLILESASTNQTSMYLCASSFSGIAKNIQYFGAGTRLSVL.

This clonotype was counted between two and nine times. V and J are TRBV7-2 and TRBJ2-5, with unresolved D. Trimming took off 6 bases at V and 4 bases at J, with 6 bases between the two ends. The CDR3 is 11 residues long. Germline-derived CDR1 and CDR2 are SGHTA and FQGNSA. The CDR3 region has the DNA TGTGCCAGCAGTCCTATAGAGACCCAGTACTTC. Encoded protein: CASSPIETQYF. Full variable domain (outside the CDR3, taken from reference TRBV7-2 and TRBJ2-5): GAGVSQSPSNKVTEKGKDVELRCDPISGHTALYWYRQSLGQGLEFLIYFQGNSAPDKSGLPSDRFSAERTGGSVSTLTIQRTQQEDSAVYLCASSPIETQYFGPGTRLLVL.

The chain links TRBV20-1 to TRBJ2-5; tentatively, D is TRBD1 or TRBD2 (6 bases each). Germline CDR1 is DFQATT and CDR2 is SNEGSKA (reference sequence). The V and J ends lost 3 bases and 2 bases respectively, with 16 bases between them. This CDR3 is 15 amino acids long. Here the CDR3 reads CSARMGGRGQETQYF. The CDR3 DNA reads TGCAGTGCTAGGATGGGGGGCCGGGGTCAAGAGACCCAGTACTTC.

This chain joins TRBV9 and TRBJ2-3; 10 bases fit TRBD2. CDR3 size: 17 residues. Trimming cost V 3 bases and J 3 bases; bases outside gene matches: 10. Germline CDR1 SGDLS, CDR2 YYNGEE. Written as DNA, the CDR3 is TGTGCCAGCAGCGAGGAGATAGCGGGAGGAGGGACAGATACGCAGTATTTT. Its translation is CASSEEIAGGGTDTQYF.

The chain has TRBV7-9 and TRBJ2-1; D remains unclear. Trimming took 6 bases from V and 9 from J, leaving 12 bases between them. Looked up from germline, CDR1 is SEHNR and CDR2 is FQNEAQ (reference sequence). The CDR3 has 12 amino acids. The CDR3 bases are TGTGCCAGCAGTTACTCCTCGGGTGAGCAGTTCTTC. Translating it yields CASSYSSGEQFF.

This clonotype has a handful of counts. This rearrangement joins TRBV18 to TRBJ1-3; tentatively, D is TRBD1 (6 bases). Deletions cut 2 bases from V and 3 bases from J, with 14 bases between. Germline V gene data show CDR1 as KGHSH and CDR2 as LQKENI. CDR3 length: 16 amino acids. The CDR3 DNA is TGTGCCAGCTCACCATCCGCGACAGGCAGTGGAAACACCATATATTTT. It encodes CASSPSATGSGNTIYF.

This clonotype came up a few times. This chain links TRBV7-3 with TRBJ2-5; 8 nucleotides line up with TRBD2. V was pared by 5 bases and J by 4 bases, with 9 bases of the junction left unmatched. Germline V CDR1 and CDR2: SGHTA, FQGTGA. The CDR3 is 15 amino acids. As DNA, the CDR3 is TGTGCCAGCAGCCTCACGGGAGGGGTGCGAGAGACCCAGTACTTC. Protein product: CASSLTGGVRETQYF.

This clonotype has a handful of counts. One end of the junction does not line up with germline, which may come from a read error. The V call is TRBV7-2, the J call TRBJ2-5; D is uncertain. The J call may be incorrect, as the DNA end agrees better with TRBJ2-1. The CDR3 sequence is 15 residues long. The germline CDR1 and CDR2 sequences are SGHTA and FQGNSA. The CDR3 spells CACSLDALPQYEQFF. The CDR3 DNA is TGTGCCTGCAGCTTAGACGCTTTGCCCCAGTATGAGCAGTTCTTC.

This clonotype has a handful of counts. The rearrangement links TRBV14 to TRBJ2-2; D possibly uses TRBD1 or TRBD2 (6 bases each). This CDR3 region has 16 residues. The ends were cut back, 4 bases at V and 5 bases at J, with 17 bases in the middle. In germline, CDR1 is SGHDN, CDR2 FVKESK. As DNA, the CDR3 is TGTGCCAGCAGCCGGGCCAGGGGAGGCACGACCGGGGAGCTGTTTTTT. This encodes CASSRARGGTTGELFF.